A selection of T cell receptor beta chains follows, all from one sample in a study of regulatory T cells in long-lasting Graves disease. TCRdb passed the multiplex PCR reads through MiXCR, listing each CDR3 protein once. The data contain more than 350,000 distinct CDR3 sequences, more than 13% of them singletons. The same sample was also used in a study of T cells in Graves' hyperthyroidism and ophthalmopathy.

The sequences come from peripheral blood mononuclear cells (PBMCs), collected at new diagnosis, from a patient treated with antithyroid drugs. The source is a young woman with Graves disease. CDR3s include the opening cysteine and the closing phenylalanine or tryptophan. Each record gives: CDR3 DNA, CDR3 protein, V gene, D gene, J gene, clone size. The D gene is left open where the match is weak. Clone size is shown for a subset of rows, as once, few, many or a class of expanded clone.

TGTGCCAGCAGCATCACTAGCGGGAGGGCCGGGGAGCAGTTCTTC CASSITSGRAGEQFF TRBV9 TRBD2 TRBJ2-1 .
TGTGCCAGCAGCTCGGGACAGGGTGAGGAGACCCAGTACTTC CASSSGQGEETQYF TRBV7-9 TRBD1 TRBJ2-5 many
TGTGCCAGCAGCAAAGACAGGGGCAATTGGTATGGCTACACCTTC CASSKDRGNWYGYTF TRBV12-3/TRBV12-4 TRBD1 TRBJ1-2 many
TGTGCCATCAGTGAGCCCCTGGGGGCAGCAGACACAGATACGCAGTATTTT CAISEPLGAADTDTQYF TRBV10-3 . TRBJ2-3 .
TGTGCCAGCAGTCAGACCGAACAGCTGAGGAAAGGGTTT CASSQTEQLRKGF TRBV28 . TRBJ1-1 .
TGCAGTGCTAGTCCTCCCACCGGCTTCACAGATACGCAGTATTTT CSASPPTGFTDTQYF TRBV20-1 . TRBJ2-3 many
TGTGCCAGCAGCCCCCTAGGGAGCGCCTACAATGAGCAGTTCTTC CASSPLGSAYNEQFF TRBV12-3/TRBV12-4 . TRBJ2-1 .
TGTGCCACCAGTGAGGGGAACACCGGGGAGCTGTTTTTT CATSEGNTGELFF TRBV24-1 . TRBJ2-2 .
TGTGCCAGCAATTCTCCGACTAGCGGGTTCACAGATACGCAGTATTTT CASNSPTSGFTDTQYF TRBV2 TRBD2 TRBJ2-3 many
TGTGCCAGCACCCTGGGACAGCCCTACAATCAGCCCCAGCATTTT CASTLGQPYNQPQHF TRBV6-1 TRBD1 TRBJ1-5 few
TGTGCCAGCAGGGGCGCGCGTCTCTCCTACGAGCAGTACTTC CASRGARLSYEQYF TRBV2 . TRBJ2-7 many
TGTGCCAGCAACCAAGCGGGAGGCACAGATACGCAGTATTTT CASNQAGGTDTQYF TRBV2 TRBD2 TRBJ2-3 .
TGTGCCAGCAGTGAATGGGGACTAGCGGGAGGTCGCTACGAGCAGTACTTC CASSEWGLAGGRYEQYF TRBV25-1 TRBD2 TRBJ2-7 .
TGTGCCATCAGAAAGACCTCACAGGGGACAGCGTCAGATACGCAGTATTTT CAIRKTSQGTASDTQYF TRBV10-3 TRBD1 TRBJ2-3 many
TGTGCCAGCAGTTATTCGGCCCCTTTGGGGGCGAACTCCTACGAGCAGTACTTC CASSYSAPLGANSYEQYF TRBV6-5 . TRBJ2-7 many
TGCAGTGCTAGATGGACAGGGCCCGGGCAAGAGACCCAGTACTTC CSARWTGPGQETQYF TRBV20-1 TRBD1 TRBJ2-5 many
TGCGCCAGCGGCTCGGGACTAGCGGGAGGATTCGGCTCAGGGGAGCAGTTCTTC CASGSGLAGGFGSGEQFF TRBV5-1 TRBD2 TRBJ2-1 many
TGTGCCAGCACCCTGAGTGACACCATATATTTT CASTLSDTIYF TRBV28 . TRBJ1-3 .
TGCAGCGTTGTGGCTCTCTATGGCTACACCTTC CSVVALYGYTF TRBV29-1 . TRBJ1-2 .
TGTGCCAGCAGGGTTACTAGCGGGAGAGTGGAGACCCAGTACTTC CASRVTSGRVETQYF TRBV2 TRBD2 TRBJ2-5 many
TGTGCCAGCTCCCCAGACGACGAAAAACTGTTTTTT CASSPDDEKLFF TRBV18 . TRBJ1-4 many
TGTGCCAGTAGTATAGATGGGACAGGGGGCTACACCTTC CASSIDGTGGYTF TRBV19 TRBD1 TRBJ1-2 many
TGCAGTGCCCGGAGCCCGGCTAGCGGGGACCACAATGAGCAGTTCTTC CSARSPASGDHNEQFF TRBV20-1 TRBD2 TRBJ2-1 .
TGTGCCAGCAATGCCGGGCCACCCACTTACGAGCAGTACTTC CASNAGPPTYEQYF TRBV6-1 . TRBJ2-7 .
TGCGCCAGCAGCTCGGACAGCTCCTACAATGAGCAGTTCTTC CASSSDSSYNEQFF TRBV5-1 . TRBJ2-1 many
TGTGCCAGCAGTTTTGGGGACACCTATAGCCATGAGCAGTTCTTC CASSFGDTYSHEQFF TRBV12-3/TRBV12-4 . TRBJ2-1 many
TGTGCCAGCAGTTTCCCCCATCAGCCCCAGCATTTT CASSFPHQPQHF TRBV28 . TRBJ1-5 few
TGTGCCAGCAGCACCACAGGGAAAGCGGGCGAGCAGTACTTC CASSTTGKAGEQYF TRBV7-3 . TRBJ2-7 many
TGCAGCGTTGAGGGGGGAACCCAAGAGACCCAGTACTTC CSVEGGTQETQYF TRBV29-1 . TRBJ2-5 few
TGTGCCAGCAGCCCCACTACGGGGCAGACCTACGAGCAGTACTTC CASSPTTGQTYEQYF TRBV7-6 . TRBJ2-7 .
TGTGCCATCGGGGGGGGACACGCCCCGGCCGAGCAGTACTTC CAIGGGHAPAEQYF TRBV28 TRBD2 TRBJ2-7 few
TGTGCCAGCAGTTTACCCTCCAGCTATGGCTACACCTTC CASSLPSSYGYTF TRBV28 . TRBJ1-2 many
TGTGCCAGCAGTTTTAAGGAGGGTGAAAAACTGTTTTTT CASSFKEGEKLFF TRBV12-3/TRBV12-4 . TRBJ1-4 many
TGCAGTGCTAGTCGGTCAATAGATGAGCAGTTCTTC CSASRSIDEQFF TRBV20-1 . TRBJ2-1 many
TGCGCCAGCAGCTTGACAGGGCCCGCAGATACGCAGTATTTT CASSLTGPADTQYF TRBV5-1 . TRBJ2-3 .
TGTGCCAGTCGGGACCGGGGAAAACTGTTTTTT CASRDRGKLFF TRBV27 . TRBJ1-4 few
TGCAGTGCTAGAGGGGGACTAGCGGGAGACTACAATGAGCAGTTCTTC CSARGGLAGDYNEQFF TRBV20-1 TRBD2 TRBJ2-1 .
TGTGCCAGCACCTGGTCCGTTGAGGACTCCCGGGGGAATGAGCAGTTCTTC CASTWSVEDSRGNEQFF TRBV6-1 . TRBJ2-1 many